This TCR beta chain was observed in a study of shared clonotypes between healthy human individuals. Replicate PCRs from sorted subsets contained roughly 200 ng DNA, which is approximately 30,000 T cell genomes. Repertoires were generated with immunoSEQ multiplex PCR, while TCRdb's copy carries only in-frame clones and drops some. The table has about 2.4 million clones, about 92% seen once. From germline, CDR1 is SGHRS and CDR2 YFSETQ. Trimming removed 4 bases from V and 7 bases from J; junction bases left unmatched: 14. This CDR3 contains 16 residues. The study separated CD4+ cells into CD45RA+ naive and CD45RA-negative memory subsets.

J is TRBJ2-7 and V is TRBV5-1; TRBD2 matches at 10 bases. The receptor comes from a young man in good health. Sample: naive CD4+ T cells sorted from blood. The subset here: CD45RA+ positively selected. CDR3: CASSARPSGGLEEQYF. As DNA, the CDR3 is TGCGCCAGCAGCGCCAGACCTAGCGGGGGCCTAGAGGAGCAGTACTTC.